The rows below give T cell receptor beta chains drawn from one sample of a study of blood T cell repertoires in COVID-19. Produced via immunoSEQ multiplex PCR; TCRdb's table is partial and in-frame only. This table holds about 120,000 clones, around three quarters found once. The sample taken for sequencing was peripheral blood. The receptor set was obtained from a woman in her 70s with acute or convalescent COVID-19. The CDR3 runs from the conserved cysteine through the conserved F or W. Fields, in order: clone size, CDR3 length, J gene, D gene, V gene, CDR3 DNA, CDR3 protein. The D gene is left open where the match is weak. Rows may omit the clone size; those that give it use once, few, many or a size class.

>-|13|TRBJ2-3|-|TRBV7-3
TGTGCCAGCAGCTCCATAGCCACAGATACGCAGTATTTT
CASSSIATDTQYF
>-|15|TRBJ1-1|TRBD1|TRBV6-5
TGTGCCAGCAGTTCCGGACAGGTCGTAAAGACTGAAGCTTTCTTT
CASSSGQVVKTEAFF
>few|11|TRBJ2-5|-|TRBV11-2
TGTGCCAGCAGCACACAAGAGACCCAGTACTTC
CASSTQETQYF
>-|17|TRBJ2-3|TRBD2|TRBV14
TGTGCCAGCAGCCAAGTTAATAGCGGGAGGTTTACAGATACGCAGTATTTT
CASSQVNSGRFTDTQYF
>-|15|TRBJ2-2|TRBD2|TRBV2
TGTGCCAGCAGTGAACTAGCGGGGGCCACCGGGGAGCTGTTTTTT
CASSELAGATGELFF
>-|13|TRBJ1-2|-|TRBV6-5
TGTGCCAGCAGCAGGATTGGGAGTTATGGCTACACCTTC
CASSRIGSYGYTF
>-|14|TRBJ2-5|-|TRBV28
TGTGCCAGCTCCTCCGGGACTCAGCTAGGGACCCAGTACTTC
CASSSGTQLGTQYF
>-|15|TRBJ1-6|-|TRBV12-2
TGTGCAAGTCGCTTAGGGACAGGGAGGAATTCACCCCTCCACTTT
CASRLGTGRNSPLHF
>-|13|TRBJ1-2|TRBD1|TRBV27
TGTGCCAGCAGCCTAACCCGGGACAGAGGCTACACCTTC
CASSLTRDRGYTF
>once|15|TRBJ1-2|TRBD1|TRBV18
TGTGCCAGCTCATGGACGGGACAGGGGGCTGATGGCTACACCTTC
CASSWTGQGADGYTF
>-|16|TRBJ2-5|TRBD2|TRBV7-2
TGTGCCAGCAGCATTGGACTAACTAGCGGGGGAGAGACCCAGTACTTC
CASSIGLTSGGETQYF
>-|15|TRBJ2-6|-|TRBV7-3
TGTGCCAGCAGCCTACAGGGTCCTGGGGCCAACGTCCTGACTTTC
CASSLQGPGANVLTF
>-|13|TRBJ1-1|-|TRBV2
TGTGCCAGTACTCTTGCGGGGGACACTGAAGCTTTCTTT
CASTLAGDTEAFF
>-|17|TRBJ2-7|-|TRBV5-1
TGCGCCAGCAGCTTGGCCCAGCGCGGGGCGCTTTCCTACGAGCAGTACTTC
CASSLAQRGALSYEQYF
>many|11|TRBJ2-7|-|TRBV6-6
TGTGCCAGCAGTCAACACTACGAGCAGTACTTC
CASSQHYEQYF
>-|18|TRBJ2-1|TRBD2|TRBV3-1/TRBV3-2
TGTGCCAGCAGCTATAGCGGTTGGCGGGAGGGCTCCTACAATGAGCAGTTCTTC
CASSYSGWREGSYNEQFF
>-|17|TRBJ1-5|TRBD1|TRBV28
TGTGCCAGCAGTGTCAGCAGGGGGCGCTTTGGCAATCAGCCCCAGCATTTT
CASSVSRGRFGNQPQHF
>-|12|TRBJ2-7|TRBD1|TRBV29-1
TGCAGCGTCGGGACAGTCTCCTACGAGCAGTACTTC
CSVGTVSYEQYF
>once|16|TRBJ2-1|TRBD2|TRBV6-2/TRBV6-3
TGTGCCAGCAGCCCGACCGGGACTAGCGGGGGGGATGAGCAGTTCTTC
CASSPTGTSGGDEQFF
>-|15|TRBJ2-7|TRBD2|TRBV5-4
TGTGCCAGCAGCTTGGCTAGCGGGGGGGTCGGGGAGCAGTACTTC
CASSLASGGVGEQYF
>-|16|TRBJ2-7|TRBD2|TRBV27
TGTGCCAGCAGCCTCGGTTTAGCGGGAGTGTTGGACGAGCAGTACTTC
CASSLGLAGVLDEQYF
>-|16|TRBJ2-6|TRBD1|TRBV18
TGTGCCAGCTCAAGTAAGACAGGGTCTGGGGCCAACGTCCTGACTTTC
CASSSKTGSGANVLTF
>-|14|TRBJ1-4|TRBD1|TRBV7-2
TGTGCCAGCAGCCCAGGACAGGGGAATGAAAAACTGTTTTTT
CASSPGQGNEKLFF
>-|17|TRBJ1-3|TRBD1|TRBV19
TGTGCCAGTAGTATTAGAGGGACAGGGCGCTTTGGAAACACCATATATTTT
CASSIRGTGRFGNTIYF
>-|16|TRBJ2-5|-|TRBV13
TGTGCCAGCTGCCAACGAACGACAGATTCGGTAGAGACCCAGTACTTC
CASCQRTTDSVETQYF
>-|11|TRBJ1-1|-|TRBV12-5
TGTGCTAGTGGTTCGGGACTCTACTCGATCTTT
CASGSGLYSIF
>once|18|TRBJ2-2|TRBD2|TRBV19
TGTGCCAGTAGTAGAAGAGGGACTAGCGGGATGTGGACCGGGGAGCTGTTTTTT
CASSRRGTSGMWTGELFF
>once|14|TRBJ2-5|TRBD2|TRBV7-9
TGTGCCAGCTCAGAACTAGCGGGGGAAGAGACCCAGTACTTC
CASSELAGEETQYF
>-|16|TRBJ2-2|-|TRBV12-1
TGTGCCAGCAGCTTTCACAGGGGACCGAACACCGGGGAGCTGTTTTTT
CASSFHRGPNTGELFF
>-|14|TRBJ2-7|TRBD2|TRBV7-2
TGTGCCAGCAGCTTCGGGACTAGAGCCTACGAGCAGTACTTC
CASSFGTRAYEQYF
>-|14|TRBJ1-1|TRBD1|TRBV10-3
TGTGCCATCAGTGACGGGACAGTGAACACTGAAGCTTTCTTT
CAISDGTVNTEAFF
>-|11|TRBJ2-7|TRBD2|TRBV9
TGTGCAAGTGGGAGGGACTACGAGCAGTACTTC
CASGRDYEQYF
>-|17|TRBJ2-2|TRBD1|TRBV5-1
TGCGCCAGCAGCTTTCCCACAGGGGGTGAGAACACCGGGGAGCTGTTTTTT
CASSFPTGGENTGELFF
>-|13|TRBJ1-2|TRBD1|TRBV5-6
TGTGCCAGCAGCCCGACAGGGGTATACGGCTACACCTTC
CASSPTGVYGYTF
>-|14|TRBJ2-1|TRBD1|TRBV6-5
TGTGCCAGTCGGGACAGGGGGACGAACAATGAGCAGTTCTTC
CASRDRGTNNEQFF
>few|14|TRBJ1-2|-|TRBV4-1
TGCGCCAGCAGCCAAGAACTCCCCTCCTATGGCTACACCTTC
CASSQELPSYGYTF
>-|16|TRBJ2-5|TRBD1|TRBV9
TGTGCCAGCAGCGTAGCCTTCGGACAGGGACAAGAGACCCAGTACTTC
CASSVAFGQGQETQYF